Listed here are 13 T cell receptor beta chains from one sample, sequenced in a study of low-dose radiotherapy and immunotherapy resistance in tumors (dated 2022 in TCRdb). The sequencer listed for this sample is Illumina HiSeq 2500. Superscript III and a set of TRAV- and TRBV-specific primers were used to synthesize first-strand cDNA, so that both TCRalpha and TCRbeta chains were covered. An approximately 19-cycle PCR with Phusion amplified the TCRs, pairing a constant-region primer with the adapter that was attached to the V primers. The public sequencing data were trimmed at Q25 with fastp and processed into clonotypes with MiXCR by TCRdb, which kept only in-frame beta chains. Rows are unified per CDR3 protein, each entry keeping the most common DNA and genes. The sample includes tens of thousands of distinct CDR3 sequences, with 25% to 40% observed a single time. Around 4% of the sample is taken by the ten largest.

Interpreted using the paper, the time point label stands for: before trial treatment. The sample here was PBMCs, taken before treatment. These receptors came from a male donor with gallbladder cancer.

This clonotype was detected ten times or more. The CDR3 DNA sequence: TGTGCCAGCAGTCCCACTAGCGGGAGGTTCGGAGATACGCAGTATTTT. It yields the protein CASSPTSGRFGDTQYF. The chain has TRBV12-3 or TRBV12-4 and TRBJ2-3; 12 positions agree with TRBD2. The CDR3 length is 16 residues. The junction had 8 bases not matched to a gene; V was cut back by 5 bases and J by 5 bases.

The chain has TRBV5-1 and TRBJ2-1, with 12 nucleotides matching TRBD2. Germline trimming cut 2 bases from V and 4 bases from J; bases unmatched to any gene: 7. The CDR3 sequence is 17 residues long. Germline V gene lookup returns CDR1 SGHRS and CDR2 YFSETQ. This CDR3 is CASSFRPGLAGYNEQFF. The CDR3 DNA reads TGCGCCAGCAGCTTCCGACCGGGACTAGCGGGTTACAATGAGCAGTTCTTC.

This clonotype has ten or more counts. V gene TRBV6-6 combines with J gene TRBJ2-7, with D possibly TRBD2 on 5 matching bases. The CDR3 spans 12 residues. Trimming stripped 6 bases from V and 3 bases from J, with 9 bases between. Germline CDR1 is MNHNY and CDR2 is SVGAGI (reference sequence). CDR3 in amino acids: CASSNRGYEQYF. CDR3 DNA: TGTGCCAGCAGCAACCGGGGCTACGAGCAGTACTTC.

This clonotype was seen many times. The V call is TRBV7-2, the J call TRBJ2-5, with 7 bases identical to TRBD1. Per the germline V gene, CDR1 is SGHTA and CDR2 is FQGNSA. The CDR3 is 11 amino acids. V shed 1 base, J shed 13 bases, and the junction held 3 bases outside the gene matches. CDR3 coding DNA: TGTGCCAGCAGCTTAGACACAGGGGTGTACTTC. As protein: CASSLDTGVYF.

The rearrangement joins TRBV5-4 to TRBJ2-2; D remains ambiguous. This CDR3 region has 16 residues. Germline lookup yields CDR1 SGHNT and CDR2 YYREEE (reference sequence). With 0 bases removed from V and 4 bases from J, the gap between germline ends came to 13 bases. The DNA for the CDR3 is TGTGCCAGCAGCTTGGGCTTTTTCAGTGGCACCGGGGAGCTGTTTTTT. This sequence encodes CASSLGFFSGTGELFF. Together with reference TRBV5-4 and TRBJ2-2, the CDR3 gives the full variable domain: ETGVTQSPTHLIKTRGQQVTLRCSSQSGHNTVSWYQQALGQGPQFIFQYYREEENGRGNFPPRFSGLQFPNYSSELNVNALELDDSALYLCASSLGFFSGTGELFFGEGSRLTVL.

This clonotype was observed at least ten times. This chain connects TRBV7-6 to TRBJ1-2, with D unclear. This CDR3 contains 13 residues. V gave up 3 bases and J gave up 0 bases, with 5 bases separating them. Looked up from germline, CDR1 is SGHVS and CDR2 is FNYEAQ. The CDR3 coding sequence is TGTGCCAGCAGCTTTGGAGCTAACTATGGCTACACCTTC. Encoded protein: CASSFGANYGYTF.

By sample share, this clonotype is medium-sized. V gene TRBV6-2 or TRBV6-3 combines with J gene TRBJ1-1, with TRBD1 as a possible D gene (6 bases). Germline CDR1 MNHEY, CDR2 SVGEGT. The CDR3 length is 13 residues. Between the trimmed V and J ends, which lost 7 bases and 11 bases, there was a span of 20 bases. The CDR3: CASKGQGRVLAFF. DNA of the CDR3: TGTGCCAGCAAGGGGCAGGGGAGAGTGCTGGCTTTCTTT.

This clonotype occurred many times. The chain employs TRBV6-2 or TRBV6-3 and TRBJ1-5; D is ambiguous. The V and J ends lost 7 bases and 7 bases respectively, with 14 bases between them. The CDR3 consists of 13 residues. Germline V gene lookup returns CDR1 MNHEY and CDR2 SVGEGT. The CDR3 here is CASTKVNSQPQHF. The CDR3 DNA reads TGTGCCAGCACAAAGGTTAACTCCCAGCCCCAGCATTTT.

This clonotype was recorded at least ten times. The genes are TRBV18 and TRBJ1-4; no firm D call. Germline CDR1 reads KGHSH; CDR2 reads LQKENI. CDR3 length: 14 residues. V was shortened by 2 bases and J by 2 bases, with 6 bases between the two germline ends. CDR3 residues: CASSPGVTNEKLFF. CDR3 in DNA: TGTGCCAGCTCACCAGGGGTTACTAATGAAAAACTGTTTTTT. The full variable domain, rest sourced from reference TRBV18 and TRBJ1-4, is NAGVMQNPRHLVRRRGQEARLRCSPMKGHSHVYWYRQLPEEGLKFMVYLQKENIIDESGMPKERFSAEFPKEGPSILRIQQVVRGDSAAYFCASSPGVTNEKLFFGSGTQLSVL.

This clonotype was seen at least ten times. The V call is TRBV4-1, the J call TRBJ2-6; 7 bases map to TRBD2. In germline, CDR1 is MGHRA, CDR2 YSYEKL. The ends lost 0 bases at V and 4 bases at J; junction bases unmatched: 6. The CDR3 runs to 17 residues. The CDR3 nucleotides read TGCGCCAGCAGCCAAGAGGGAGGGGCGGGAGGGGCCAACGTCCTGACTTTC. Translation: CASSQEGGAGGANVLTF.

CDR3 protein: CASSPLAQGGTEAFF. As DNA, the CDR3 is TGTGCCAGCAGCCCCTTAGCCCAGGGCGGCACTGAAGCTTTCTTT. The V and J genes are TRBV7-9 and TRBJ1-1, with D perhaps matching TRBD1 (5 bases). The V and J ends lost 5 bases and 4 bases respectively, with 17 bases between them. The CDR3 runs to 15 residues. From germline, CDR1 is SEHNR and CDR2 FQNEAQ (reference sequence).

Sample share makes this clonotype medium-sized. The J gene is TRBJ1-1, the V gene TRBV27, with TRBD1 identical over 11 bases. CDR1 is MNHEY, CDR2 SMNVEV, per germline (reference sequence). This CDR3 has 17 residues. V was clipped by 6 bases and J by 3 bases; unmatched bases: 12. The CDR3 DNA is TGTGCCAGCAGCCCAGGGACAGGGGGATTTTCTTACACTGAAGCTTTCTTT. It is translated as CASSPGTGGFSYTEAFF.

This clonotype was detected many times. The V and J genes are TRBV20-1 and TRBJ2-1, with 9 positions matching TRBD2. CDR3 length: 15 amino acids. CDR1 and CDR2 (germline): DFQATT, SNEGSKA (reference sequence). DNA for the CDR3: TGCGCCAAAACTGGCGGGAGGGCCTCCTGGAATGAGCAGTTCTTC. This encodes CAKTGGRASWNEQFF.